A selection of T cell receptor beta chains follows, all from one sample in a study of T cells in Graves' hyperthyroidism and ophthalmopathy. TCRdb recomputed calls from the multiplex PCR reads with MiXCR, one row per CDR3 protein. The sample lists 300,000 to 450,000 distinct CDR3 sequences; about 15% were seen once. Sequences were obtained from blood. These receptor sequences come from a woman aged 18-35 years with Graves' hyperthyroidism that later progressed to Graves' ophthalmopathy. Both conserved end residues are part of each CDR3. Each record gives: CDR3 DNA, CDR3 protein, D gene, clone size, V gene, J gene. D genes are given only for firm matches. Rows may omit the clone size; those that give it use once, few, many or a size class.

DNA: TGCGCCAGCAGCGTCTGGTCGGGAAACACTGAAGCTTTCTTT; CDR3: CASSVWSGNTEAFF; D: .; size: .; V: TRBV5-1; J: TRBJ1-1
DNA: TGTGCCAGCAGTTCGGACAGGGGGCAAGGCGAGCAGTACTTC; CDR3: CASSSDRGQGEQYF; D: TRBD1; size: many; V: TRBV2; J: TRBJ2-7
DNA: TGTGCCTGGAGTACCATAAATTCACCCCTCCACTTT; CDR3: CAWSTINSPLHF; D: .; size: many; V: TRBV30; J: TRBJ1-6
DNA: TGTGCCAGCAGTCCGCGGCTAGCGGGAGTTCGCACAGATACGCAGTATTTT; CDR3: CASSPRLAGVRTDTQYF; D: TRBD2; size: .; V: TRBV27; J: TRBJ2-3
DNA: TGTGCCAGCAATCCACAGGGGGCGGGCTATGGCTACACCTTC; CDR3: CASNPQGAGYGYTF; D: TRBD1; size: many; V: TRBV28; J: TRBJ1-2
DNA: TGTGCCAGCAGCAAATCCCGGGGGGGGCAGGAGACCCAGTACTTC; CDR3: CASSKSRGGQETQYF; D: TRBD2; size: many; V: TRBV27; J: TRBJ2-5
DNA: TGTGCCAGCTCACGTACCGGGCCGAACACTGAAGCTTTCTTT; CDR3: CASSRTGPNTEAFF; D: .; size: many; V: TRBV18; J: TRBJ1-1
DNA: TGTGCCAGCAGCTTCGGTTTGTTGGCGGGAGGGCCGAAAGACAAGGACGAGCAGTACTTC; CDR3: CASSFGLLAGGPKDKDEQYF; D: TRBD2; size: many; V: TRBV11-2; J: TRBJ2-7
DNA: TGCGCCAGCAGTTCCACCCAGGGGCCGGGCACTGAAGCTTTCTTT; CDR3: CASSSTQGPGTEAFF; D: .; size: few; V: TRBV5-1; J: TRBJ1-1
DNA: TGTGCCAGCAGCTCCGGACAGGGGACTTCTGGCTACACCTTC; CDR3: CASSSGQGTSGYTF; D: TRBD1; size: many; V: TRBV27; J: TRBJ1-2
DNA: TGTGCCAGCAGTGAATATTACGCAGGGGAAGATACGCAGTATTTT; CDR3: CASSEYYAGEDTQYF; D: .; size: .; V: TRBV25-1; J: TRBJ2-3
DNA: TGCAGTGCTAGAGGCCGGACAGTTGCTAATGAAAAACTGTTTTTT; CDR3: CSARGRTVANEKLFF; D: .; size: .; V: TRBV20-1; J: TRBJ1-4
DNA: TGTGCCACCAGCCCTGCAGGGAGCTCCTACGAGCAGTACTTC; CDR3: CATSPAGSSYEQYF; D: .; size: .; V: TRBV24-1; J: TRBJ2-7
DNA: TGTGCCAGCAGCTTTACGTCTCCGGGACAGAGAATCGCCGGGGAGCTGTTTTTT; CDR3: CASSFTSPGQRIAGELFF; D: TRBD1; size: .; V: TRBV7-9; J: TRBJ2-2
DNA: TGTGCCAGCAGCTCCGGGACCGATACCGGGGAGCTGTTTTTT; CDR3: CASSSGTDTGELFF; D: .; size: many; V: TRBV6-1; J: TRBJ2-2
DNA: TGCGCCAGCAGCTCGGGACAGGGGGATTCCTACGAGCAGTACTTC; CDR3: CASSSGQGDSYEQYF; D: TRBD1; size: many; V: TRBV5-1; J: TRBJ2-7
DNA: TGTGCCACCAGCAGAGATCCCGGGACAGGGAGTGAGCAGTTCTTC; CDR3: CATSRDPGTGSEQFF; D: TRBD1; size: .; V: TRBV15; J: TRBJ2-1
DNA: TGTGCCAGCGGTCAGGGAACGGGGGAGCAGTACTTC; CDR3: CASGQGTGEQYF; D: .; size: many; V: TRBV2; J: TRBJ2-7
DNA: TGCAGTGCTAGCGACGAACTAGCGGGAGGGCCTCGCACAGATACGCAGTATTTT; CDR3: CSASDELAGGPRTDTQYF; D: TRBD2; size: many; V: TRBV20-1; J: TRBJ2-3
DNA: TGTGCCAGCAGTGCGGACAGGGGGGATGAAAAACTGTTTTTT; CDR3: CASSADRGDEKLFF; D: TRBD1; size: many; V: TRBV28; J: TRBJ1-4
DNA: TGTGCCAGCAGGGGACAGGGGGGTCTTCACAATCAGCCCCAGCATTTT; CDR3: CASRGQGGLHNQPQHF; D: TRBD1; size: .; V: TRBV7-2; J: TRBJ1-5
DNA: TGTGCCAGCAGTTTCCCCCAGCGGGAGGTTCGTCTTGTCAAAAACATTCAGTACTTC; CDR3: CASSFPQREVRLVKNIQYF; D: TRBD2; size: many; V: TRBV28; J: TRBJ2-4
DNA: TGTGCCAGTAAAGAGCGGGAGTTCATGGAGACCCAGTACTTC; CDR3: CASKEREFMETQYF; D: TRBD2; size: few; V: TRBV19; J: TRBJ2-5
DNA: TGTGCCAGCAGCCTCCCCTATGAGGACTACGAGCAGTACTTC; CDR3: CASSLPYEDYEQYF; D: .; size: few; V: TRBV11-2; J: TRBJ2-7
DNA: TGTGCCAGCAGCTTAGCGGTCGGGACTAGGAACAATGAGCAGTTCTTC; CDR3: CASSLAVGTRNNEQFF; D: TRBD2; size: many; V: TRBV7-9; J: TRBJ2-1
DNA: TGTGCCTGGAGTGCGGACTCTAGCACAGATACGCAGTATTTT; CDR3: CAWSADSSTDTQYF; D: .; size: many; V: TRBV30; J: TRBJ2-3
DNA: TGTGCCAGCAGCGTAGACGGGGGGCGCACCTACAATGAGCAGTTCTTC; CDR3: CASSVDGGRTYNEQFF; D: .; size: .; V: TRBV9; J: TRBJ2-1
DNA: TGTGCCAGCCGCGGCAGGGGGTCTGGCGAGCAGTACTTC; CDR3: CASRGRGSGEQYF; D: TRBD1; size: many; V: TRBV6-1; J: TRBJ2-7
DNA: TGTGCCAGCAGTTACAACAAGAGACGGGTTGGCAATGAGCAGTTCTTC; CDR3: CASSYNKRRVGNEQFF; D: .; size: many; V: TRBV6-2/TRBV6-3; J: TRBJ2-1
DNA: TGCGCCAGCAGCCTGCGTGTGGGCGGGAGTTGGAGCAATGAGCAGTTCTTC; CDR3: CASSLRVGGSWSNEQFF; D: TRBD2; size: many; V: TRBV5-1; J: TRBJ2-1
DNA: TGTGCCAGCAGCTTCAGGCGGGAGGAGAATGAGCAGTTCTTC; CDR3: CASSFRREENEQFF; D: TRBD2; size: many; V: TRBV5-4; J: TRBJ2-1
DNA: TGTGCCAGCAGCTTCCGGCTGGAGAGGGGAATTAGCAATCAGCCCCAGCATTTT; CDR3: CASSFRLERGISNQPQHF; D: .; size: .; V: TRBV7-8; J: TRBJ1-5